This TCR beta chain was documented in a study of cytomegalovirus exposure and HLA in healthy donors. Trimming cost V 8 bases and J 0 bases, with 14 bases left between them. The V gene's germline CDR1 is MGHDK and CDR2 SYGVNS. The CDR3 contains 14 residues. In the case of this clone: Its cognate antigen is unknown.

PCR involved 60 Vbeta and 13 Jbeta primers. Only in-frame clones appear in the TCRdb table, and some are missing; sequencing was by immunoSEQ multiplex PCR. The sample lists around 250,000 clones, 70% to 90% occurring once. Study-wide results and limits: Later genetic work tied a missense DCLRE1C variant to beta-chain V and J trimming.

The chain is built from TRBV25-1 and TRBJ2-7; tentatively, D is TRBD2 (6 bases). This clonotype was obtained from an older woman in good health and CMV-seropositive. Sequenced material: PBMCs. The CDR3 loop is CASRRSGSSYEQYF. The CDR3, as DNA: TGTGCCAGCCGCCGATCCGGGAGCTCCTACGAGCAGTACTTC.